These 27 T cell receptor beta chains were all obtained from the same sample, sequenced in a study of T cell responses to AZD1222 COVID-19 vaccine. The repertoire was sequenced with immunoSEQ multiplex PCR; TCRdb's copy has only in-frame clones and lacks some. The repertoire has roughly 160,000 clones, 90% to 95% of them found once; the top ten carry roughly 4.5%. Source: peripheral blood, taken on day 0 of MenACWY control vaccination. Source of these receptors: an adult in good health.

This clone was counted a single time. The genes are TRBV5-6 and TRBJ2-7; D unclear. The CDR3 runs 12 residues. Looked up from germline, CDR1 is SGHDT and CDR2 is YYEEEE. The germline V and J ends were trimmed by 2 bases and 4 bases, with 7 bases remaining between them. CDR3 nucleotides: TGTGCCAGCAGCTTTAATCTATACGAGCAGTACTTC. This translates into CASSFNLYEQYF.

V is TRBV7-2 and J is TRBJ2-1, with 14 bases identical to TRBD2. This CDR3 has 16 amino acids. Germline trimming cut 5 bases from V and 8 bases from J; bases unmatched to any gene: 8. Germline CDR1 is SGHTA and CDR2 is FQGNSA. CDR3 sequence reads: CASSPIPGLAGDEQFF. The CDR3 region has the DNA TGTGCCAGCAGCCCTATTCCGGGACTAGCGGGAGATGAGCAGTTCTTC. The full variable domain, its missing parts supplied by reference TRBV7-2 and TRBJ2-1, is GAGVSQSPSNKVTEKGKDVELRCDPISGHTALYWYRQSLGQGLEFLIYFQGNSAPDKSGLPSDRFSAERTGGSVSTLTIQRTQQEDSAVYLCASSPIPGLAGDEQFFGPGTRLTVL.

The chain employs TRBV7-8 and TRBJ1-2; D call uncertain. Germline V gene data show CDR1 as SGHVS and CDR2 as FQNEAQ. This CDR3 is built from 14 residues. V was shortened by 0 bases and J by 7 bases, with 12 bases between the two germline ends. The CDR3 nucleotides read TGTGCCAGCAGCTTAGCGTCGGCAGAGCGTGGCTACACCTTC. It encodes CASSLASAERGYTF.

The chain has TRBV19 and TRBJ2-5; D gene unclear. This CDR3 has 14 amino acids. Germline loops: CDR1 LNHDA, CDR2 SQIVND (reference sequence). V lost 2 bases and J 4 bases, leaving 11 bases between the germline ends. CDR3 nucleotides: TGTGCCAGTAGTATACCGGGCCGTAGAGAGACCCAGTACTTC. It is translated as CASSIPGRRETQYF.

The chain combines TRBV19 with TRBJ2-5; TRBD2 matches at 9 bases. CDR3 length equals 13 residues. CDR1 is LNHDA and CDR2 is SQIVND in the germline V gene (reference sequence). The ends lost 7 bases at V and 5 bases at J; junction bases unmatched: 5. The CDR3 reads CASMGLAGETQYF. The CDR3 bases are TGTGCCAGTATGGGGCTAGCGGGGGAGACCCAGTACTTC.

This chain links TRBV19 with TRBJ2-7; D is ambiguous. This CDR3 has 13 residues. With 7 bases removed from V and 5 bases from J, the gap between germline ends came to 15 bases. Looked up from germline, CDR1 is LNHDA and CDR2 is SQIVND (reference sequence). In DNA, the CDR3 is TGTGCCAGTATAGAAGGGTTGCGGAACGAGCAGTACTTC. Amino acid sequence: CASIEGLRNEQYF.

The rearrangement links TRBV2 to TRBJ1-5; no clear D gene. CDR1 and CDR2 from the germline V gene are SNHLY and FYNNEI. Trimming shortened V by 3 bases and J by 0 bases, and 9 bases separated the two germline ends. The CDR3 spans 15 residues. The CDR3 bases are TGTGCCAGCAGTGAGACCAGGTTTAGCAATCAGCCCCAGCATTTT. Residues: CASSETRFSNQPQHF.

The chain carries TRBV6-5 and TRBJ2-1; 7 bases fit TRBD1. The CDR3 is 13 amino acids. In germline, CDR1 is MNHEY, CDR2 SVGAGI. V lost 6 bases to trimming and J lost 9 bases; unmatched junction nucleotides: 8. The CDR3 loop is CASRSTGVAEQFF. In DNA, the CDR3 is TGTGCCAGCAGATCCACAGGGGTGGCTGAGCAGTTCTTC.

The rearrangement uses TRBV4-1 and TRBJ1-2; D unclear. Germline values: CDR1 MGHRA, CDR2 YSYEKL. Trimming removed 0 bases from V and 3 bases from J, with 5 bases in between. This CDR3 is built from 13 residues. The CDR3 loop is CASSQDPDYGYTF. The CDR3 DNA is TGCGCCAGCAGCCAAGATCCGGACTATGGCTACACCTTC.

The rearrangement links TRBV28 to TRBJ2-2; 9 bases map to TRBD1. Germline lookup yields CDR1 MDHEN and CDR2 SYDVKM. Trimming at V came to 7 bases and at J to 7 bases, leaving 7 bases not matched to a gene. The length of the CDR3 is 14 residues. CDR3 protein: CASKWDRVFGELFF. CDR3 bases: TGTGCCAGCAAGTGGGACAGGGTGTTCGGGGAGCTGTTTTTT.

The V call is TRBV9, the J call TRBJ1-1; D is possibly TRBD1 (6 bases). V lost 3 bases, J lost 0 bases, and 15 bases lay in between. CDR3 length: 16 amino acids. Germline lookup yields CDR1 SGDLS and CDR2 YYNGEE. CDR3 residues: CASSGGPGAMNTEAFF. DNA for the CDR3: TGTGCCAGCAGCGGGGGGCCCGGGGCGATGAACACTGAAGCTTTCTTT.

V usage is TRBV30 and J usage is TRBJ2-5, with 8 bases fitting TRBD2. V was clipped by 0 bases and J by 4 bases; unmatched bases: 7. The CDR3 is 15 residues long. Germline V lookup: CDR1 GTSNPN, CDR2 SVGIG (reference sequence). CDR3 residues: CAWSVRAGVGETQYF. The CDR3, as DNA: TGTGCCTGGAGTGTACGAGCGGGAGTAGGAGAGACCCAGTACTTC.

The genes are TRBV18 and TRBJ1-2; D gene uncertain. V was pared by 3 bases and J by 2 bases, with 10 bases between. This CDR3 comprises 14 residues. Germline CDR1 is KGHSH and CDR2 is LQKENI. CDR3 loop: CASSPPHLNYGYTF. The CDR3 DNA sequence: TGTGCCAGCTCACCGCCACATCTCAACTATGGCTACACCTTC.

This clone was recorded once. The CDR3 region is CASSYSRSNQPQHF. As DNA, the CDR3 is TGTGCCAGCAGTTACTCGAGGTCTAATCAGCCCCAGCATTTT. The chain has TRBV6-5 and TRBJ1-5, with D unclear. In germline, CDR1 is MNHEY, CDR2 SVGAGI. The CDR3 consists of 14 residues. V shed 0 bases and J shed 4 bases, with 7 bases lying between them.

V and J are TRBV10-2 and TRBJ1-5; TRBD1 is a possible D gene (6 bases). Trimming shortened V by 7 bases and J by 1 base, and 8 bases separated the two germline ends. Per the germline V gene, CDR1 is WSHSY and CDR2 is SAAADI. The CDR3 sequence is 13 residues long. The CDR3 coding sequence is TGCGCCAGCAAGGGGGGAAGCAATCAGCCCCAGCATTTT. Its translation is CASKGGSNQPQHF.

This chain joins TRBV5-1 and TRBJ1-1; 9 nucleotides match TRBD1. The CDR3 has 16 amino acids. CDR1 is SGHRS and CDR2 is YFSETQ in the germline V gene. V gave up 4 bases and J gave up 1 base; unmatched junction bases: 8. CDR3 bases: TGCGCCAGCAGCCCTAACACGGGACAGGGGAACACTGAAGCTTTCTTT. As protein: CASSPNTGQGNTEAFF.

The rearrangement uses TRBV7-3 and TRBJ1-6; D is unresolved. The CDR3 covers 16 residues. Germline V gene data show CDR1 as SGHTA and CDR2 as FQGTGA. Between the trimmed V and J ends, which lost 0 bases and 0 bases, there was a span of 6 bases. The DNA for the CDR3 is TGTGCCAGCAGCTTAACCCCGGGCTCCTATAATTCACCCCTCCACTTT. Protein product: CASSLTPGSYNSPLHF.

The genes are TRBV19 and TRBJ2-5, with 7 nucleotides matching TRBD1. Germline V CDR1 and CDR2: LNHDA, SQIVND (reference sequence). This CDR3 region has 13 residues. The junction had 3 bases not matched to a gene; V was cut back by 6 bases and J by 2 bases. DNA of the CDR3: TGTGCCAGTAGGCTCAGGGGGCAAGAGACCCAGTACTTC. This sequence encodes CASRLRGQETQYF.

The chain joins TRBV2 to TRBJ2-3; D is undetermined. Trimming pared 4 bases from V and 5 bases from J, leaving 4 bases between. Looked up from germline, CDR1 is SNHLY and CDR2 is FYNNEI. The CDR3 contains 11 residues. CDR3 nucleotide sequence: TGTGCCAGCAGTGTAAGAGATACGCAGTATTTT. This encodes CASSVRDTQYF.

This rearrangement joins TRBV27 to TRBJ2-7, with a possible D match to TRBD1 (5 bases). Germline CDR1 MNHEY, CDR2 SMNVEV (reference sequence). With 5 bases removed from V and 3 bases from J, the gap between germline ends came to 11 bases. This CDR3 has 13 amino acids. The chain's CDR3 is CASSNRQNYEQYF. The DNA for the CDR3 is TGTGCCAGCAGTAACAGACAGAACTACGAGCAGTACTTC.

The chain joins TRBV19 to TRBJ2-2; 8 bases are a match to TRBD2. CDR3 size: 15 residues. CDR1 and CDR2 from the germline V gene are LNHDA and SQIVND (reference sequence). V was pared by 1 base and J by 3 bases, with 1 base of the junction left unmatched. CDR3 nucleotide sequence: TGTGCCAGTAGTATAGCGGGAGGGGACACCGGGGAGCTGTTTTTT. The encoded protein is CASSIAGGDTGELFF.

This clone was seen a handful of times. CDR3 in amino acids: CAIRSGAGVDTEAFF. The CDR3 nucleotides read TGTGCCATCAGGTCGGGGGCAGGGGTGGACACTGAAGCTTTCTTT. The rearrangement links TRBV10-3 to TRBJ1-1; D perhaps matches TRBD1 (6 bases). CDR1 and CDR2 (germline): ENHRY, SYGVKD. CDR3 length: 15 residues. The V end lost 6 bases, the J end lost 3 bases, and 17 bases lay between the germline ends.

This chain uses TRBV7-6 with TRBJ2-3; 9 nucleotides align to TRBD2. Germline CDR1 and CDR2: SGHVS and FNYEAQ. With 2 bases clipped from V and 0 bases from J, the junction kept 3 bases outside the gene matches. The CDR3 loop spans 16 amino acids. The CDR3 nucleotides are TGTGCCAGCAGCTTAATTAGCGGGGGAAGCACAGATACGCAGTATTTT. Protein sequence: CASSLISGGSTDTQYF.

This chain connects TRBV2 to TRBJ1-2; no definite D call. V lost 1 base and J lost 8, with 8 bases in between. The length of the CDR3 is 12 residues. The germline gives CDR1 SNHLY, CDR2 FYNNEI. The CDR3 spells CASSEGLYGYTF. The CDR3 nucleotides are TGTGCCAGCAGTGAAGGCCTGTACGGCTACACCTTC. Full variable domain (remainder filled in from reference TRBV2 and TRBJ1-2): EPEVTQTPSHQVTQMGQEVILRCVPISNHLYFYWYRQILGQKVEFLVSFYNNEISEKSEIFDDQFSVERPDGSNFTLKIRSTKLEDSAMYFCASSEGLYGYTFGSGTRLTVV.

The J gene is TRBJ2-7, the V gene TRBV19; maybe TRBD1 (5 bases). The CDR3 runs 17 residues. Germline V gene lookup returns CDR1 LNHDA and CDR2 SQIVND (reference sequence). The V end lost 5 bases, the J end lost 5 bases, and 25 bases lay between the germline ends. Written as DNA, the CDR3 is TGTGCCAGTAGTCCGTGGGGTGCAGGGCCTATTCCACACGAGCAGTACTTC. It codes for CASSPWGAGPIPHEQYF.

The rearrangement links TRBV28 to TRBJ2-7, with D tentatively TRBD1 or TRBD2 (5 bases each). Germline V CDR1 and CDR2: MDHEN, SYDVKM. The V end lost 5 bases, the J end lost 5 bases, and 19 bases lay between the germline ends. The CDR3 is made up of 15 amino acids. As DNA, the CDR3 is TGTGCCAGCAGTGCCTCAGGGACCTCTATCAACGAGCAGTACTTC. It yields the protein CASSASGTSINEQYF.

The rearrangement links TRBV5-1 to TRBJ1-1; D is perhaps TRBD1 (5 bases). In germline, CDR1 is SGHRS, CDR2 YFSETQ. V gave up 6 bases and J gave up 5 bases, with 14 bases separating them. This CDR3 spans 13 amino acids. In nucleotides, the CDR3 is TGCGCCAGCACCTCGACAGTGAGGACTGAAGCTTTCTTT. The encoded protein is CASTSTVRTEAFF.